A selection of T cell receptor beta chains follows, all from one sample in a study of monozygotic twins with inflammatory bowel disease. TCRdb re-called the 5' RACE reads; every CDR3 protein appears as one record, without DNA. This sample lists tens of thousands of distinct CDR3 sequences; its ten largest clones have roughly 7.4%. Material for sequencing was blood. The source is a human donor with ulcerative colitis or Crohn's disease, or a healthy co-twin of an affected twin (not recorded which). Both conserved end residues are part of each CDR3. The order of the fields is V gene, J gene, CDR3 protein.

v_gene: TRBV5-6
j_gene: TRBJ2-4
CDR3aa: CASSSRNIQYF

v_gene: TRBV9
j_gene: TRBJ1-5
CDR3aa: CASSAYSNQPQHF

v_gene: TRBV5-1
j_gene: TRBJ2-7
CDR3aa: CASSLGTVGSYEQYF

v_gene: TRBV10-3
j_gene: TRBJ2-5
CDR3aa: CAISEGSGGQETQYF

v_gene: TRBV6-2/TRBV6-3
j_gene: TRBJ2-5
CDR3aa: CASSFGLANQETQYF

v_gene: TRBV9
j_gene: TRBJ2-3
CDR3aa: CASSGRLETDTQYF

v_gene: TRBV10-3
j_gene: TRBJ2-4
CDR3aa: CAISPGLAESKNIQYF

v_gene: TRBV7-9
j_gene: TRBJ1-6
CDR3aa: CASSLARWNSPLHF

v_gene: TRBV11-1
j_gene: TRBJ1-2
CDR3aa: CASSLWGGDRRGINYGYTF

v_gene: TRBV15
j_gene: TRBJ2-5
CDR3aa: CATSRMSRGRRETQYF

v_gene: TRBV20-1
j_gene: TRBJ2-1
CDR3aa: CSARELAGQNEQFF

v_gene: TRBV6-2/TRBV6-3
j_gene: TRBJ2-7
CDR3aa: CASSYYSEGTYEQYF

v_gene: TRBV7-3
j_gene: TRBJ1-1
CDR3aa: CASSLSGDYTEAFF

v_gene: TRBV5-1
j_gene: TRBJ2-3
CDR3aa: CASRSTSGVLNTQYF

v_gene: TRBV11-2
j_gene: TRBJ2-5
CDR3aa: CASSRTGGRETQYF

v_gene: TRBV20-1
j_gene: TRBJ1-1
CDR3aa: CSAPTGRRNEAFF

v_gene: TRBV4-1
j_gene: TRBJ2-1
CDR3aa: CASSQDIVRVLGNEQFF

v_gene: TRBV20-1
j_gene: TRBJ2-7
CDR3aa: CSALPPRGPAGGEQYF

v_gene: TRBV4-1
j_gene: TRBJ1-2
CDR3aa: CASSPGGKNYGYTF

v_gene: TRBV12-3/TRBV12-4
j_gene: TRBJ2-1
CDR3aa: CASISGTGVYNEQFF

v_gene: TRBV5-1
j_gene: TRBJ1-2
CDR3aa: CASSPDRRSYGYTF

v_gene: TRBV5-1
j_gene: TRBJ2-2
CDR3aa: CASSQGDTNTGELFF

v_gene: TRBV14
j_gene: TRBJ2-1
CDR3aa: CASSHIPGRQGFYNEQFF

v_gene: TRBV6-1
j_gene: TRBJ1-5
CDR3aa: CASSGTGGDQPQHF

v_gene: TRBV7-6
j_gene: TRBJ1-1
CDR3aa: CASSLPTGPRGITEAFF